These T cell receptor beta chains were read from a single sample in a study of T cell responses to AZD1222 COVID-19 vaccine. Sequencing was performed with immunoSEQ multiplex PCR; in TCRdb, only in-frame clones are kept and a portion is missing. The table lists some 130,000 clones, roughly 84% of them singletons. Material: peripheral blood, obtained on day 0 of AZD1222 vaccination. The receptors derive from an adult in good health. Both conserved end residues are part of each CDR3.

j_call | v_call | cdr3_aa
TRBJ1-1 | TRBV19 | CAIKGLGTEAFF
TRBJ1-5 | TRBV6-1 | CASSERQYQPQHF
TRBJ1-1 | TRBV12-3/TRBV12-4 | CASRETGNTEAFF
TRBJ2-1 | TRBV7-3 | CASSLSGTSGNEQFF
TRBJ1-5 | TRBV10-3 | CAISESQPQHF
TRBJ1-5 | TRBV6-2/TRBV6-3 | CASSYTGTGSYSNQPQHF
TRBJ1-3 | TRBV6-5 | CASRQTGKGNTIYF
TRBJ1-2 | TRBV6-5 | CASSTQVYGYTF
TRBJ1-2 | TRBV28 | CASSFGAHTYGYTF
TRBJ2-7 | TRBV5-1 | CASSLVAGSSYEQYF
TRBJ2-2 | TRBV7-9 | CASRSRRQENTGELFF
TRBJ1-1 | TRBV28 | CASSFLRGQGAQDTEAFF
TRBJ1-2 | TRBV4-2 | CASSQAEANYGYTF
TRBJ1-4 | TRBV14 | CASSLRTPREEKLFF
TRBJ1-2 | TRBV6-2/TRBV6-3 | CASSYSAYSYGYTF
TRBJ1-4 | TRBV6-5 | CASSPLGGPGRGLFF
TRBJ1-5 | TRBV30 | CAWSASYSNQPQHF
TRBJ1-6 | TRBV28 | CASSPGQKNSPLHF
TRBJ2-1 | TRBV25-1 | CASRAGSLNEQFF
TRBJ2-7 | TRBV23-1 | CASSQKYPLYEQYF
TRBJ1-5 | TRBV2 | CASKGASNQPQHF
TRBJ1-1 | TRBV2 | CASFTGQGSTEAFF
TRBJ2-2 | TRBV7-7 | CASSPRAFANTGELFF
TRBJ1-1 | TRBV7-9 | CASSLEHPKNTEAFF